These 17 T cell receptor beta chains came from one sample sequenced in a study of T cell changes during pregnancy in multiple sclerosis. Measured with immunoSEQ multiplex PCR; TCRdb has only the in-frame clones, and not every one. The table records around 67,000 clones, roughly nine tenths of them present only once. This specimen was peripheral blood, taken after pregnancy. These receptors were collected from a female donor in good health, enrolled as a control in a pregnancy study.

V usage is TRBV18 and J usage is TRBJ1-1; possibly TRBD1 for D (6 bases). V dropped 4 bases and J dropped 5 bases, with 14 bases sitting between them. Germline assignment: CDR1 KGHSH and CDR2 LQKENI. The CDR3 extends over 14 amino acids. CDR3 region: CASSQGQIPTEAFF. The CDR3 DNA reads as TGTGCCAGCTCACAGGGACAAATCCCAACTGAAGCTTTCTTT.

This chain joins TRBV30 and TRBJ1-2, with 7 bases matching TRBD1. The CDR3 is 13 residues long. V trimming: 5 bases; J trimming: 3 bases; junction bases outside the gene matches: 6. CDR1 GTSNPN and CDR2 SVGIG come from the germline V gene (reference sequence). CDR3 loop: CAWARDSHYGYTF. The DNA for the CDR3 is TGTGCCTGGGCTCGGGACAGCCACTATGGCTACACCTTC.

This clone has a handful of counts. This chain connects TRBV18 to TRBJ1-1; D perhaps matches TRBD1 (5 bases). CDR1 and CDR2 (germline): KGHSH, LQKENI. CDR3 length: 12 residues. The ends were cut back, 6 bases at V and 5 bases at J, with 10 bases in the middle. This CDR3 is CASSRQRTEAFF. The CDR3 region has the DNA TGTGCCAGCTCTCGACAGAGGACTGAAGCTTTCTTT.

This chain links TRBV19 with TRBJ2-7; a possible D gene is TRBD2 (7 bases). The CDR3 runs 13 residues. V was trimmed by 3 bases and J by 5 bases, leaving 11 bases between them. Germline CDR1 reads LNHDA; CDR2 reads SQIVND (reference sequence). CDR3 sequence: CASSMVGGHEQYF. DNA for the CDR3: TGTGCCAGTAGTATGGTGGGGGGGCACGAGCAGTACTTC.

The chain has TRBV10-3 and TRBJ1-1, with TRBD1 matching over 11 bases. The CDR3 totals 16 residues. The germline CDR1 and CDR2 sequences are ENHRY and SYGVKD. Losses at the gene ends were 4 bases for V and 6 bases for J; bases not matched to a gene: 10. This chain's CDR3 is CAISAGTGGVGAEAFF. CDR3 nucleotides: TGTGCCATCAGTGCCGGGACAGGGGGAGTAGGGGCTGAAGCTTTCTTT.

V gene TRBV4-1 combines with J gene TRBJ2-5, with 10 positions matching TRBD2. Germline CDR1 reads MGHRA; CDR2 reads YSYEKL. The J segment lost 7 bases and the V segment lost 1 base, leaving 9 bases of the junction unmatched. This CDR3 has 16 residues. The CDR3 region is CASSQGLAGGGGTQYF. For the CDR3, the DNA is TGCGCCAGCAGCCAAGGCTTAGCGGGAGGAGGGGGGACCCAGTACTTC.

The chain uses TRBV9 and TRBJ2-5; 10 bases line up with TRBD2. Trimming took 4 bases from V and 1 from J; bases not matched to a gene: 4. The CDR3 runs 15 residues. Germline V gene lookup returns CDR1 SGDLS and CDR2 YYNGEE. The CDR3 region has the DNA TGTGCCAGCAGCCCTAGCGGGGGTTCCCAAGAGACCCAGTACTTC. Amino acid sequence: CASSPSGGSQETQYF.

The chain couples TRBV4-3 to TRBJ2-7, with TRBD2 matching 9 bases. The CDR3 consists of 16 residues. Germline CDR1 is LGHNA and CDR2 is YSLEER. The V segment lost 0 bases and the J segment 3 bases; nucleotides outside the gene matches: 6. CDR3 sequence reads: CASSQEAAGGFYEQYF. For the CDR3, the DNA is TGCGCCAGCAGCCAAGAGGCAGCGGGGGGTTTCTACGAGCAGTACTTC.

The chain joins TRBV7-9 to TRBJ1-2, with a weak D call TRBD1 (5 bases). V was pared by 7 bases and J by 6 bases, with 15 bases between. This CDR3 contains 13 residues. Per germline, CDR1 SEHNR and CDR2 FQNEAQ (reference sequence). CDR3 in DNA: TGTGCCAGCATTCTGGAAGGGGAGGATGGCTACACCTTC. This codes for CASILEGEDGYTF.

The chain couples TRBV29-1 to TRBJ2-3; a possible D gene is TRBD1 (6 bases). V gave up 8 bases and J gave up 1 base, with 10 bases separating them. CDR1 is SQVTM and CDR2 is ANQGSEA in the germline V gene. This CDR3 contains 12 residues. CDR3 sequence: CSSRQGTDTQYF. CDR3 nucleotide sequence: TGCAGCTCGAGACAGGGCACAGATACGCAGTATTTT.

V and J are TRBV5-6 and TRBJ1-2, with D possibly TRBD1 on 6 matching bases. V lost 4 bases to trimming and J lost 0 bases, with 16 bases between them. The CDR3 has 16 residues. The V gene's germline CDR1 is SGHDT and CDR2 YYEEEE. The CDR3: CASSAVYRAANYGYTF. The CDR3 coding sequence is TGTGCCAGCAGCGCAGTCTACAGGGCCGCTAACTATGGCTACACCTTC.

The rearrangement links TRBV28 to TRBJ2-1, with 10 bases that match TRBD2. The ends lost 5 bases at V and 4 bases at J; junction bases unmatched: 8. The CDR3 covers 16 residues. Per the germline V gene, CDR1 is MDHEN and CDR2 is SYDVKM. The CDR3 region is CASSPLAGDIYNEQFF. For the CDR3, the DNA is TGTGCCAGCAGTCCCCTAGCGGGGGACATATACAATGAGCAGTTCTTC.

The chain is built from TRBV6-1 and TRBJ2-5; TRBD2 matches 14 bases. The CDR3 runs to 15 residues. The junction had 1 base not matched to a gene; V was cut back by 6 bases and J by 1 base. Germline CDR1 reads MNHNS; CDR2 reads SASEGT. The CDR3 sequence: CASSGTSGSQETQYF. In DNA, the CDR3 is TGTGCCAGCAGCGGGACTAGCGGGAGCCAAGAGACCCAGTACTTC.

This rearrangement joins TRBV5-6 to TRBJ2-7; tentative D call: TRBD2 (7 bases). Germline V gene sequence: CDR1 SGHDT, CDR2 YYEEEE. The CDR3 is made up of 16 amino acids. V gave up 4 bases and J gave up 3 bases, with 20 bases separating them. The CDR3 bases are TGTGCCAGCAGCGGGGGGGACAAAGGATCCTACTACGAGCAGTACTTC. This gives the protein CASSGGDKGSYYEQYF.

The chain employs TRBV5-6 and TRBJ2-5, with D possibly TRBD1 on 5 matching bases. The CDR3 consists of 13 residues. Germline CDR1 reads SGHDT; CDR2 reads YYEEEE. The V gene lost 0 bases and the J gene lost 8 bases, with 11 bases spanning the gap. The CDR3 DNA reads as TGTGCCAGCAGCTTGGCAGGACATGACACCCAGTACTTC. This translates into CASSLAGHDTQYF.

V and J are TRBV4-3 and TRBJ2-5, with 8 positions matching TRBD1. The V gene end was trimmed by 1 base and the J gene end by 5 bases; junction bases not matched to a gene: 6. Germline assignment: CDR1 LGHNA and CDR2 YSLEER. The CDR3 extends over 15 amino acids. CDR3 sequence: CASSQVPSGGETQYF. The CDR3 DNA reads TGCGCCAGCAGCCAAGTGCCCTCAGGGGGCGAGACCCAGTACTTC.

The V gene is TRBV27, the J gene TRBJ2-1; 7 bases line up with TRBD2. After removal of 4 bases from V and 6 bases from J, the junction contained 15 bases not matched to a gene. CDR1 is MNHEY, CDR2 SMNVEV, per germline (reference sequence). This CDR3 has 17 amino acids. In DNA, the CDR3 is TGTGCCAGCAGTTCTTTGGTGGGATTAGCGGGCGGCAATGAGCAGTTCTTC. Encoded protein: CASSSLVGLAGGNEQFF.